This T cell receptor (beta chain) was captured in a study of CD8+CD57+ T cells in acquired aplastic anemia. Study background: On average, sorted CD4+ and CD8+ cells gave 2.5 to 4 ug of DNA. Some 10 million reads, on average, were obtained for CD4+ cells from healthy donors.

CDR1 and CDR2 (germline): DFQATT, SNEGSKA (reference sequence). Trimming removed 1 base from V and 2 bases from J, with 16 bases in between. The CDR3 runs to 16 residues. Profiling of TCR beta VDJ combinations and CDR3 sequences used genomic DNA as template. MiXCR, applied by TCRdb to the reads, yields one record per CDR3 protein. The sample lists around 180,000 distinct CDR3 sequences; about 60% were seen once. Whole-study findings and limits: Comparison of patients with controls identified approximately 28 shared CD8+ CDR3 sequences. Simpson's diversity of CD8+ cells was not significantly different in patients compared with controls.

This clonotype was seen only once. Antigen specificity is unknown. The sample consisted of sorted CD4+, CD8+, or CD8+CD57+ T cells (not recorded which) from PBMCs. The rearrangement uses TRBV20-1 and TRBJ2-3; D uncertain. This sequence was found in a human donor in good health. This chain's CDR3 is CSARGVDGPATDTQYF. CDR3 in DNA: TGCAGTGCTAGAGGGGTTGACGGGCCGGCCACAGATACGCAGTATTTT.